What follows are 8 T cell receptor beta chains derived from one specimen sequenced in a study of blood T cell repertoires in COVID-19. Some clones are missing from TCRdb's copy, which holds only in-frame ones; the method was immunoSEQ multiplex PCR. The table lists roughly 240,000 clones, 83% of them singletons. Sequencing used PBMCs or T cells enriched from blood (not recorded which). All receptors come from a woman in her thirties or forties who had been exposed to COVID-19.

This chain's CDR3 is CASSLPASGGWETQYF. In DNA form, the CDR3 reads TGTGCCAGCAGCCTGCCTGCTAGCGGGGGATGGGAGACCCAGTACTTC. V and J are TRBV3-1 (or the pseudogene TRBV3-2) and TRBJ2-5; 10 nucleotides agree with TRBD2. This CDR3 contains 16 residues. The V gene's germline CDR1 is LGHDT and CDR2 YNNKEL (reference sequence). Trimming took 4 bases from V and 5 from J; bases not matched to a gene: 10.

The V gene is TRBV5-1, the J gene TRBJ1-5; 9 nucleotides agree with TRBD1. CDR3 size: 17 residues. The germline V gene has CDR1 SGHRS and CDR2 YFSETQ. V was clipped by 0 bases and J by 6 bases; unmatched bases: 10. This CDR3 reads CASSLGSTGGRGQPQHF. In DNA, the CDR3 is TGCGCCAGCAGCTTGGGCTCGACAGGGGGGAGAGGTCAGCCCCAGCATTTT.

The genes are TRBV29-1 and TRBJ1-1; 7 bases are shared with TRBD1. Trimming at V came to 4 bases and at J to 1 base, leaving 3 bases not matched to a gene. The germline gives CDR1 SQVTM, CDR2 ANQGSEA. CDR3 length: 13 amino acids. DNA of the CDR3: TGCAGCGTTGTGGGGACAGAGAACACTGAAGCTTTCTTT. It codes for CSVVGTENTEAFF.

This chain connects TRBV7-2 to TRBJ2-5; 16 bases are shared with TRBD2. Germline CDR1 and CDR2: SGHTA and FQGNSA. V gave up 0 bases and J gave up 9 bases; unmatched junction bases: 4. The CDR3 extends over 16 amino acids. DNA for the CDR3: TGTGCCAGCAGCTTAGCCGGGACTAGCGGGGGGGCCCCCCAGTACTTC. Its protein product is CASSLAGTSGGAPQYF.

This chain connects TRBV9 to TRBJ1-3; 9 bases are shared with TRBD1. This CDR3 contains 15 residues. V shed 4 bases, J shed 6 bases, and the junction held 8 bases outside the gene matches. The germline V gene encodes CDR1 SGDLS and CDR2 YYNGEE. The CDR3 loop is CASSSRTGVENTIYF. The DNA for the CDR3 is TGTGCCAGCAGCTCTCGGACAGGGGTTGAAAACACCATATATTTT. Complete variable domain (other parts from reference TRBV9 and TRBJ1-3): DSGVTQTPKHLITATGQRVTLRCSPRSGDLSVYWYQQSLDQGLQFLIQYYNGEERAKGNILERFSAQQFPDLHSELNLSSLELGDSALYFCASSSRTGVENTIYFGEGSWLTVV.

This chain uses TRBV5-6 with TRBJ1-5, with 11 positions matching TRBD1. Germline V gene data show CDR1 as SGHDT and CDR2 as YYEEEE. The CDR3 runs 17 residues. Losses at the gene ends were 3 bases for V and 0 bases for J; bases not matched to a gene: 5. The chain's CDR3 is CASSSRTGGLSNQPQHF. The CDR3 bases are TGTGCCAGCAGCTCACGGACAGGGGGCCTTAGCAATCAGCCCCAGCATTTT.

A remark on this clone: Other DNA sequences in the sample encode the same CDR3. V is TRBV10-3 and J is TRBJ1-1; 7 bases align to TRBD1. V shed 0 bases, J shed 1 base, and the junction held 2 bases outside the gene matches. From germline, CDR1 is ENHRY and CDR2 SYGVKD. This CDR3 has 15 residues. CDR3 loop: CAISESGGRNTEAFF. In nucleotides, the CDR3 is TGTGCCATCAGTGAGTCAGGGGGCAGGAACACTGAAGCTTTCTTT.

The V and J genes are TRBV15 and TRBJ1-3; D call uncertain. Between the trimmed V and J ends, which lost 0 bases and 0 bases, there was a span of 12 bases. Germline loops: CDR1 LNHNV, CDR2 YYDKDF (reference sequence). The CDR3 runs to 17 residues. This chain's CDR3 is CATSRDITGNSGNTIYF. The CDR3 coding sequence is TGTGCCACCAGCAGAGATATTACGGGGAACTCTGGAAACACCATATATTTT.